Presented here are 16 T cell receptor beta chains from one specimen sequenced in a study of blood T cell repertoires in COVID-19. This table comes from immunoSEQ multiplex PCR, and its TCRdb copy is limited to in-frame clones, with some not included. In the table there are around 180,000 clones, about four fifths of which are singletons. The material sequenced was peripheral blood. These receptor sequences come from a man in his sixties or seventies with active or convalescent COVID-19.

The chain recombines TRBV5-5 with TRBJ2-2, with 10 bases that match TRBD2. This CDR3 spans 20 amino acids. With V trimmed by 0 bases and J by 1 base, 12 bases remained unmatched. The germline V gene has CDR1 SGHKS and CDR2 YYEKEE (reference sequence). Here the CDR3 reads CASSLVRSGGLSMNTGELFF. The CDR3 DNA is TGTGCCAGCAGCTTGGTTCGTAGCGGGGGGCTCTCAATGAACACCGGGGAGCTGTTTTTT. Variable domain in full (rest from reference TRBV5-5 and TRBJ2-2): DAGVTQSPTHLIKTRGQQVTLRCSPISGHKSVSWYQQVLGQGPQFIFQYYEKEERGRGNFPDRFSARQFPNYSSELNVNALLLGDSALYLCASSLVRSGGLSMNTGELFFGEGSRLTVL.

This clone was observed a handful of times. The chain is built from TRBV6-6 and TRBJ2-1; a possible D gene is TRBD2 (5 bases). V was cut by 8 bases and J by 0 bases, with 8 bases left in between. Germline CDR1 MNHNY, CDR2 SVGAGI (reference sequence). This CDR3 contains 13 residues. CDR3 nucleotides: TGTGCCAGCGTAGGGAGCTCCTACAATGAGCAGTTCTTC. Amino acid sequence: CASVGSSYNEQFF.

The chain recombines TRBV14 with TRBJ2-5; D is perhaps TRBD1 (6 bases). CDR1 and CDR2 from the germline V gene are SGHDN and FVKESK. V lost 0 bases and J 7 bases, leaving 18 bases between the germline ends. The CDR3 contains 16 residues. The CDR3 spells CASSQDWTARRVTQYF. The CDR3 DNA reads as TGTGCCAGCAGCCAAGACTGGACAGCCAGACGGGTGACCCAGTACTTC. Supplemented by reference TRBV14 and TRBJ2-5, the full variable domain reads EAGVTQFPSHSVIEKGQTVTLRCDPISGHDNLYWYRRVMGKEIKFLLHFVKESKQDESGMPNNRFLAERTGGTYSTLKVQPAELEDSGVYFCASSQDWTARRVTQYFGPGTRLLVL.

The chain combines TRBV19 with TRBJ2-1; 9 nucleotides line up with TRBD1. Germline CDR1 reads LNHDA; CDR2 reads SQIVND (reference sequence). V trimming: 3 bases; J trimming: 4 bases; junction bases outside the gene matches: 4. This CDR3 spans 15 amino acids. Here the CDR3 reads CASSIGTGNYNEQFF. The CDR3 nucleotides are TGTGCCAGTAGTATCGGGACAGGGAATTACAATGAGCAGTTCTTC.

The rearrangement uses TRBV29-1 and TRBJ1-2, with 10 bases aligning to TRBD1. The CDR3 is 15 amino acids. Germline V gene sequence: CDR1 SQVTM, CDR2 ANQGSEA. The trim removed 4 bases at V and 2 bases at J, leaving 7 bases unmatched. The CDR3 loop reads CSVAGQGGSNYGYTF. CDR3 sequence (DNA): TGCAGCGTTGCAGGACAGGGGGGCTCAAACTATGGCTACACCTTC.

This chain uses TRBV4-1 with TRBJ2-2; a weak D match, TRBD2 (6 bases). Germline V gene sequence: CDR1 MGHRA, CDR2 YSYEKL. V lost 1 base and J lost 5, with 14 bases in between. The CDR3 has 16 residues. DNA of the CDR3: TGCGCCAGCAGCCAAGTTGCAGGGACTTTTACCGGGGAGCTGTTTTTT. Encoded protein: CASSQVAGTFTGELFF.

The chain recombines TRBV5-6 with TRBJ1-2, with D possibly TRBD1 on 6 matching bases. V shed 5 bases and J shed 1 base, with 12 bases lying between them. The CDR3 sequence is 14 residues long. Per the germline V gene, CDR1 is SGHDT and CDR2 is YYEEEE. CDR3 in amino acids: CASRREGGNYGYTF. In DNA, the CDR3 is TGTGCCAGCAGACGGGAAGGGGGTAACTATGGCTACACCTTC.

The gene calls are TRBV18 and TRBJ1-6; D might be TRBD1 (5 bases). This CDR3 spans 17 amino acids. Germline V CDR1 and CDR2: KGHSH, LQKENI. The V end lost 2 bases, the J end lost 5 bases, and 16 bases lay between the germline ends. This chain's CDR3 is CASSPGGGAGNNSPLHF. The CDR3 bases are TGTGCCAGCTCACCAGGAGGAGGGGCAGGGAATAATTCACCCCTCCACTTT.

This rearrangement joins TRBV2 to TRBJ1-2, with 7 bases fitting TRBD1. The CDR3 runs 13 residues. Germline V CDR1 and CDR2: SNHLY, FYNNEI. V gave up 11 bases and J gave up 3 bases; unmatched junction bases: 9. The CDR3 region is CAGGTGVDYGYTF. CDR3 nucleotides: TGTGCCGGAGGAACAGGGGTCGACTATGGCTACACCTTC.

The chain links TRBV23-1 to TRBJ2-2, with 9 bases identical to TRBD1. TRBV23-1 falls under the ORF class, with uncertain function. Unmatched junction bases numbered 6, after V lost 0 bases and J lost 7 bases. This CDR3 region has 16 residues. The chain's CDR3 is CASSQSEQGAIGELFF. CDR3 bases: TGCGCCAGCAGTCAATCGGAACAGGGGGCAATCGGGGAGCTGTTTTTT.

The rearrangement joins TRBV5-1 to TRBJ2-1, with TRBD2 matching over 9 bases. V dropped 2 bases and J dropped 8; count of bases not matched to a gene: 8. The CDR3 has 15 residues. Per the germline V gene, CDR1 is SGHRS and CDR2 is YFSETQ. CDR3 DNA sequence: TGCGCCAGCAGCTTCCTTGCGGGGGGGCTCTATGAGCAGTTCTTC. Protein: CASSFLAGGLYEQFF.

CDR3 residues: CASSLEPSATTDTQYF. As DNA, the CDR3 is TGTGCCAGCAGCTTAGAACCTAGCGCTACCACAGATACGCAGTATTTT. The rearrangement links TRBV7-3 to TRBJ2-3; possibly TRBD2 for D (6 bases). The V end was cut by 2 bases, the J end by 2 bases, with 14 bases between. Germline CDR1 SGHTA, CDR2 FQGTGA. The CDR3 totals 16 residues.

The CDR3 loop reads CASSEVRGMAPEAFF. CDR3 coding DNA: TGTGCCAGCAGTGAAGTGAGAGGGATGGCCCCTGAAGCTTTCTTT. The rearrangement uses TRBV6-1 and TRBJ1-1, with D unresolved. Germline V lookup: CDR1 MNHNS, CDR2 SASEGT. With 1 base removed from V and 6 bases from J, the gap between germline ends came to 15 bases. The CDR3 runs to 15 residues.

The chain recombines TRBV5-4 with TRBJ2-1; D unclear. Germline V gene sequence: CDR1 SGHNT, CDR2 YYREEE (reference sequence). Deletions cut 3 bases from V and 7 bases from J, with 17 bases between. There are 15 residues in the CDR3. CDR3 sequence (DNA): TGTGCCAGCAGCTCTTTACTAATTCGTGAGAATGAGCAGTTCTTC. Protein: CASSSLLIRENEQFF.

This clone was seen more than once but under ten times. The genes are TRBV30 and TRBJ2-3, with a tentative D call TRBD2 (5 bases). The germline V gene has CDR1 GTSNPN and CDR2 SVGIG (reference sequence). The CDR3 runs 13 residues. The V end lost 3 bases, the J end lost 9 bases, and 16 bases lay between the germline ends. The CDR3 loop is CAWSGTGSRTQYF. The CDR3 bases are TGTGCCTGGAGCGGAACGGGGAGTCGGACGCAGTATTTT.

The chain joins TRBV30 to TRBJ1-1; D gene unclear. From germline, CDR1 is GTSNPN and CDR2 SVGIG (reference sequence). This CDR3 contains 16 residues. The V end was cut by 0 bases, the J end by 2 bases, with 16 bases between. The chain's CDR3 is CAWSVGRARFNTEAFF. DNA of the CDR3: TGTGCCTGGAGTGTTGGGCGGGCGAGGTTCAACACTGAAGCTTTCTTT.